The rows below give T cell receptor beta chains drawn from one sample of a study of beta chain features in type 1 diabetes. The protocol was immunoSEQ multiplex PCR, while the TCRdb copy is restricted to in-frame clones and leaves out a portion. This sample has over 200,000 clones, with approximately 11% found just once. The sequenced sample was naive CD4+ T cells from blood. The receptors shown here come from a man aged 30 to 39 with type 1 diabetes. The CDR3 runs from the conserved cysteine through the conserved F or W. Clone size is not always given. Where it is, it says once, few, many or a class for expanded clones.

j_gene: TRBJ2-3; abundance: .; v_gene: TRBV10-1; CDR3aa: CASSEDITGTDTQYF
j_gene: TRBJ2-5; abundance: few; v_gene: TRBV19; CDR3aa: CATQVGGGATQYF
j_gene: TRBJ2-6; abundance: few; v_gene: TRBV7-6; CDR3aa: CASSPFPQGKANVLTF
j_gene: TRBJ1-4; abundance: .; v_gene: TRBV5-5; CDR3aa: CASSLAENEKLFF
j_gene: TRBJ2-7; abundance: few; v_gene: TRBV7-2; CDR3aa: CASSLDSGGTYEQYF
j_gene: TRBJ2-6; abundance: few; v_gene: TRBV4-1; CDR3aa: CASTRFPTGANVLTF
j_gene: TRBJ2-2; abundance: few; v_gene: TRBV4-2; CDR3aa: CASSQDGTGGAAGELFF
j_gene: TRBJ1-5; abundance: few; v_gene: TRBV4-1; CDR3aa: CASSQVGTPTGKPQHF
j_gene: TRBJ1-2; abundance: .; v_gene: TRBV4-2; CDR3aa: CASSQPGQGNGYTF
j_gene: TRBJ2-7; abundance: .; v_gene: TRBV6-6; CDR3aa: CASSSQGDTYEQYF
j_gene: TRBJ1-1; abundance: few; v_gene: TRBV9; CDR3aa: CASSVAYGGNTEAFF
j_gene: TRBJ2-3; abundance: few; v_gene: TRBV14; CDR3aa: CASSQDHRIDTDTQYF
j_gene: TRBJ2-7; abundance: .; v_gene: TRBV5-6; CDR3aa: CASGRGLYEQYF
j_gene: TRBJ2-7; abundance: few; v_gene: TRBV10-3; CDR3aa: CATKDRGIEQYF
j_gene: TRBJ1-5; abundance: few; v_gene: TRBV28; CDR3aa: CASSPSRGFGWPQHF
j_gene: TRBJ2-5; abundance: few; v_gene: TRBV5-6; CDR3aa: CASSGWGGAQTQYF
j_gene: TRBJ1-6; abundance: .; v_gene: TRBV9; CDR3aa: CASSVGTASYNSPLHF
j_gene: TRBJ2-1; abundance: few; v_gene: TRBV29-1; CDR3aa: CSVEDPGGVTYNEQFF